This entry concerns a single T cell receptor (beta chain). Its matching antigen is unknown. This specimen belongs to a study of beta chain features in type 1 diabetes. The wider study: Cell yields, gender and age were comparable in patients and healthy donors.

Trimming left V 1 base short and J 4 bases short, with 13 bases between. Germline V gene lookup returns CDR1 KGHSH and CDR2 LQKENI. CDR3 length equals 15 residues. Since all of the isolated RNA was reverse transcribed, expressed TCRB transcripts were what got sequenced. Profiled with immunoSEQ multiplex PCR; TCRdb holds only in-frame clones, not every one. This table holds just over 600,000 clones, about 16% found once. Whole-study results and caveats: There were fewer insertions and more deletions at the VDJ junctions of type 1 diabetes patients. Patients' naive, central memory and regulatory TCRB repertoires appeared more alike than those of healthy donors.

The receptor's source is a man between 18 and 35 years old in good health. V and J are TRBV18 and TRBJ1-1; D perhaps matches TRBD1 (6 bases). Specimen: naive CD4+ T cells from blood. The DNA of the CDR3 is TGTGCCAGCTCACCACTGGCAGGGGTGGGCACTGAAGCTTTCTTT. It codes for CASSPLAGVGTEAFF.